This entry is about one T cell receptor (beta chain). Its specificity is unknown. The CDR3 is made up of 12 amino acids. The germline V and J ends were trimmed by 1 base and 6 bases, with 4 bases remaining between them. CDR1 and CDR2 from the germline V gene are MRHNA and SNTAGT. The source of the sample is a study of T cell responses to AZD1222 COVID-19 vaccine. Findings of the study overall: Seropositive AZD1222 recipients at baseline numbered only five or six.

This table comes from immunoSEQ multiplex PCR, and its TCRdb copy is limited to in-frame clones, with some not included. Among 65,000 to 75,000 clones, 80% to 90% were seen once, and the ten largest hold roughly 20%. The material sequenced was peripheral blood, taken on day 0 of AZD1222 vaccination. The J gene is TRBJ2-1, the V gene TRBV6-4, with unresolved D. The receptor's source is an adult in good health. CDR3 coding DNA: TGTGCCAGCAGTGACTACGGCAATGAGCAGTTCTTC. Protein sequence: CASSDYGNEQFF.